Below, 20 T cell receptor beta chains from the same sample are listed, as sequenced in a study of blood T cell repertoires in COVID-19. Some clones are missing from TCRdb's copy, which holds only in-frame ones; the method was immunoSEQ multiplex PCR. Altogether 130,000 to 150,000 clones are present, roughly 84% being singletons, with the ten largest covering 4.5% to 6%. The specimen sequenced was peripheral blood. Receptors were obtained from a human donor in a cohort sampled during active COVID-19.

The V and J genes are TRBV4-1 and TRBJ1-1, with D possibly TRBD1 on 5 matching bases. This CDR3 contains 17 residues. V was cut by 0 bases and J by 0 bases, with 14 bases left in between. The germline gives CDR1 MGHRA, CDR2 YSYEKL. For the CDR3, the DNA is TGCGCCAGCAGCCAAGAAGTCGTATCAGGGATGAACACTGAAGCTTTCTTT. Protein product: CASSQEVVSGMNTEAFF.

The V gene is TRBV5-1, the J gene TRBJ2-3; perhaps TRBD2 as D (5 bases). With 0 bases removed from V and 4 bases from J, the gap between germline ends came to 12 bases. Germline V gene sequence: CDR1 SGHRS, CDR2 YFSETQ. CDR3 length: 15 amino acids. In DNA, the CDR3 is TGCGCCAGCAGCTTGGTCAACGGGAACTCAGATACGCAGTATTTT. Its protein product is CASSLVNGNSDTQYF. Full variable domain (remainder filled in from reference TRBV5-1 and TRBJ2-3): KAGVTQTPRYLIKTRGQQVTLSCSPISGHRSVSWYQQTPGQGLQFLFEYFSETQRNKGNFPGRFSGRQFSNSRSEMNVSTLELGDSALYLCASSLVNGNSDTQYFGPGTRLTVL.

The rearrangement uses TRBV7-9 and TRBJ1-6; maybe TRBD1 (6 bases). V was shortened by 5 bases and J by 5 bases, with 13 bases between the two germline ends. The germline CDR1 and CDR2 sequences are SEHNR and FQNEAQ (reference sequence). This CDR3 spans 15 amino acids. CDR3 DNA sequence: TGTGCCAGCAGCCAAGGGACAACAGATAATTCACCCCTCCACTTT. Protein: CASSQGTTDNSPLHF.

The CDR3 sequence: CASRRGQGGGHEQYF. CDR3 DNA sequence: TGTGCCAGCAGACGAGGACAGGGCGGGGGCCACGAGCAGTACTTC. V gene TRBV28 combines with J gene TRBJ2-7, with D possibly being TRBD1 (8 bases). V was shortened by 6 bases and J by 5 bases, with 20 bases between the two germline ends. The germline CDR1 and CDR2 sequences are MDHEN and SYDVKM. This CDR3 comprises 15 residues.

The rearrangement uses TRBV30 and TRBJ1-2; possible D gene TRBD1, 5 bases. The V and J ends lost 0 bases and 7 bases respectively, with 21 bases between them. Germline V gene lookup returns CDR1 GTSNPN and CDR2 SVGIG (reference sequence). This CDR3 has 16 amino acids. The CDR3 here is CAWSVRRAGGGVGYTF. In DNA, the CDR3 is TGTGCCTGGAGTGTAAGGAGGGCAGGCGGAGGGGTTGGCTACACCTTC.

The CDR3 DNA reads TGTGCCAGCAGTACAGGGTCCCCCTACGAGCAGTACGTC. Translating it yields CASSTGSPYEQYV. The J gene is TRBJ2-7, the V gene TRBV28; D possibly corresponds to TRBD1 (6 bases). CDR3 length: 13 residues. Germline loops: CDR1 MDHEN, CDR2 SYDVKM. V was trimmed by 5 bases and J by 2 bases, leaving 10 bases between them.

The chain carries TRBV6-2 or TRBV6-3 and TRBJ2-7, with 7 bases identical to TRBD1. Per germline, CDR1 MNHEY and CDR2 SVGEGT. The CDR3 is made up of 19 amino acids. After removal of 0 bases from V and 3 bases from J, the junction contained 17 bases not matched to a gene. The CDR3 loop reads CASSYSSTGVASDSYEQYF. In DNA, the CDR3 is TGTGCCAGCAGTTACTCGAGTACAGGGGTAGCGTCGGATAGCTACGAGCAGTACTTC.

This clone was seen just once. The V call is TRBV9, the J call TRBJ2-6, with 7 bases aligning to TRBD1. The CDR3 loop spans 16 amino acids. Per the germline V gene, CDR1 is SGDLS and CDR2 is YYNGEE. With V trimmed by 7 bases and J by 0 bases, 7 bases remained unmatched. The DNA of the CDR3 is TGTGCCAGCGATAGGACAGGTTACTCTGGGGCCAACGTCCTGACTTTC. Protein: CASDRTGYSGANVLTF. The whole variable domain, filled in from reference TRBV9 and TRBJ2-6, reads DSGVTQTPKHLITATGQRVTLRCSPRSGDLSVYWYQQSLDQGLQFLIQYYNGEERAKGNILERFSAQQFPDLHSELNLSSLELGDSALYFCASDRTGYSGANVLTFGAGSRLTVL.

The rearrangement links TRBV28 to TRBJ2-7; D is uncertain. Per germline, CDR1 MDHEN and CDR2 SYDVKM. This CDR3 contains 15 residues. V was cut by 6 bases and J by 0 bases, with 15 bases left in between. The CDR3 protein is CASSTTGQFSYEQYV. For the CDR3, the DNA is TGTGCCAGCAGCACGACGGGTCAGTTCTCCTACGAGCAGTACGTC.

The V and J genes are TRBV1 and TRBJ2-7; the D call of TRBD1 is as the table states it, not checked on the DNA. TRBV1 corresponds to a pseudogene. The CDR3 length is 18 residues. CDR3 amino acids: CTSSYGRVKGAAPYEQYV. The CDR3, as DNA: TGCACCAGCAGCTACGGCAGGGTAAAGGGGGCCGCCCCCTACGAGCAGTACGTC.

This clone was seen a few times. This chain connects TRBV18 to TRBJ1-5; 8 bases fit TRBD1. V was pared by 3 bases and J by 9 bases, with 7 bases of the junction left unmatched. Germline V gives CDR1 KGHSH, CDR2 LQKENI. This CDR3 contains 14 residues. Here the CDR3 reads CASSPDRVPGPQHF. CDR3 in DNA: TGTGCCAGCTCACCGGACAGGGTCCCAGGGCCCCAGCATTTT.

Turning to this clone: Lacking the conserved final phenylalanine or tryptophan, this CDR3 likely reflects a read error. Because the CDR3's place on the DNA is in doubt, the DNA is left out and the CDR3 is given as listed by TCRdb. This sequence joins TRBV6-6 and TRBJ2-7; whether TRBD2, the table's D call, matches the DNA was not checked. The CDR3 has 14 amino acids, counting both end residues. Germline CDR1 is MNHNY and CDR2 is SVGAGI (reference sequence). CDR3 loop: CASSYSPAGGPYFI.

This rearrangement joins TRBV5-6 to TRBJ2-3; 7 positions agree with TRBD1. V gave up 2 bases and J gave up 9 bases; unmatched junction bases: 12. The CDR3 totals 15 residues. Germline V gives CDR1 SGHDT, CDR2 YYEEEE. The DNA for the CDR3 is TGTGCCAGCAGCTTACAACGACAGGGTAAGGGAACGCAGTATTTT. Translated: CASSLQRQGKGTQYF.

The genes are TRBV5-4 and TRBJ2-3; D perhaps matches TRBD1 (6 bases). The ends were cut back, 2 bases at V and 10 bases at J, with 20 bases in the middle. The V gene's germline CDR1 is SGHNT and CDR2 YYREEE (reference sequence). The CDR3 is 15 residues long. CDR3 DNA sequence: TGTGCCAGCAGCTTTCCCGTAGGGACACGAGGGGCGCAGTATTTT. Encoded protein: CASSFPVGTRGAQYF.

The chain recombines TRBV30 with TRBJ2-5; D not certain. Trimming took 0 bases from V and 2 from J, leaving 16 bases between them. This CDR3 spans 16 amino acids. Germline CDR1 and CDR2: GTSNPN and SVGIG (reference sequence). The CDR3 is CAWSVVAVPSQETQYF. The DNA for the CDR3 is TGTGCCTGGAGTGTAGTGGCTGTCCCATCACAAGAGACCCAGTACTTC. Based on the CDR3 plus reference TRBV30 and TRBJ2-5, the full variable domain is SQTIHQWPATLVQPVGSPLSLECTVEGTSNPNLYWYRQAAGRGLQLLFYSVGIGQISSEVPQNLSASRPQDRQFILSSKKLLLSDSGFYLCAWSVVAVPSQETQYFGPGTRLLVL.

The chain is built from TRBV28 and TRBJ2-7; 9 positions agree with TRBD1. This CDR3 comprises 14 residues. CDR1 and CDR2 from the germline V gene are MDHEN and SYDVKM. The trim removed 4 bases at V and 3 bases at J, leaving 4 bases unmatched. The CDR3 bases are TGTGCCAGCAGTTCCCGGGACAGGGACTACGAGCAGTACTTC. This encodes CASSSRDRDYEQYF. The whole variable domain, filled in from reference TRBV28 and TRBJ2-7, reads DVKVTQSSRYLVKRTGEKVFLECVQDMDHENMFWYRQDPGLGLRLIYFSYDVKMKEKGDIPEGYSVSREKKERFSLILESASTNQTSMYLCASSSRDRDYEQYFGPGTRLTVT.

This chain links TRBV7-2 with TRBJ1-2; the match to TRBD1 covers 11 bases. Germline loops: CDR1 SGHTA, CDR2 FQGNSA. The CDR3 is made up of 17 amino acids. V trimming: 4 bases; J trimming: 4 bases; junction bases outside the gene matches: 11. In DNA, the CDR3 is TGTGCCAGCAGCTCCGGGACAGGGGGATTGTGGGCCTATGGCTACACCTTC. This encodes CASSSGTGGLWAYGYTF. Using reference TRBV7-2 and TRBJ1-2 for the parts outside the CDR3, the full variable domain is GAGVSQSPSNKVTEKGKDVELRCDPISGHTALYWYRQSLGQGLEFLIYFQGNSAPDKSGLPSDRFSAERTGGSVSTLTIQRTQQEDSAVYLCASSSGTGGLWAYGYTFGSGTRLTVV.

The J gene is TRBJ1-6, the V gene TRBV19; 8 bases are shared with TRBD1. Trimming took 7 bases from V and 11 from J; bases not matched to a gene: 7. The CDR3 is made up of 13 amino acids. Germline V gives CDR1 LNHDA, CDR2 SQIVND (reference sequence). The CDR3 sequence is CASIGQGGPPLHF. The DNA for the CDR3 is TGTGCCAGTATTGGACAGGGAGGGCCACCCCTCCACTTT.

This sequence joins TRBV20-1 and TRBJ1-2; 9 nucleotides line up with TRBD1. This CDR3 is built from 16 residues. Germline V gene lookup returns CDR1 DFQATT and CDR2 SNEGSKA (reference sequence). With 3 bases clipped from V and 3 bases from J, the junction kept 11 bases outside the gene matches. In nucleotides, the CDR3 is TGCAGTGCTAGTCTCCCGGGACAGGGTCTCCACTATGGCTACACCTTC. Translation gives CSASLPGQGLHYGYTF.

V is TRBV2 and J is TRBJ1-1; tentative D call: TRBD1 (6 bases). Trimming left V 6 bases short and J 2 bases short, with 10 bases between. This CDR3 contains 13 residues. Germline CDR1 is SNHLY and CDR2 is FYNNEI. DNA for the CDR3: TGTGCCAGCAGGACACAGGGAAACACTGAAGCTTTCTTT. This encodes CASRTQGNTEAFF.